This TCR beta chain came from a study of beta chain features in type 1 diabetes. Study conclusions and caveats: The VDJ junctions of type 1 diabetes patients carried fewer insertions and more deletions. Moderately but significantly shorter TCRB CDR3s were found in Type 1 diabetes patients in all four CD4+ subsets.

As regards this clone: Antigen: not known.

Sequencing targeted expressed TCRB transcripts, as all isolated RNA had been reverse transcribed. TCRdb keeps only in-frame clones here, not all; method: immunoSEQ multiplex PCR. The sample holds tens of thousands of clones, under 55% seen once. Sorting of CD4+ naive, central memory, regulatory and stem cell-like memory cells was performed via CD45RO/CCR7/CD25/CD127/CD95/CD27. Sorting gave populations that all exceeded 95% purity. Sequenced material: Tregs from blood. This TCR derives from a man younger than 40 with type 1 diabetes.

CDR3 protein: CASGQLTGKGYTF. As DNA, the CDR3 is TGTGCCAGCGGCCAGCTGACAGGGAAGGGCTACACCTTC. The chain combines TRBV28 with TRBJ1-2; TRBD1 matches 7 bases. CDR3 length: 13 residues. Germline V lookup: CDR1 MDHEN, CDR2 SYDVKM. V lost 8 bases, J lost 8 bases, and 11 bases stayed unmatched.